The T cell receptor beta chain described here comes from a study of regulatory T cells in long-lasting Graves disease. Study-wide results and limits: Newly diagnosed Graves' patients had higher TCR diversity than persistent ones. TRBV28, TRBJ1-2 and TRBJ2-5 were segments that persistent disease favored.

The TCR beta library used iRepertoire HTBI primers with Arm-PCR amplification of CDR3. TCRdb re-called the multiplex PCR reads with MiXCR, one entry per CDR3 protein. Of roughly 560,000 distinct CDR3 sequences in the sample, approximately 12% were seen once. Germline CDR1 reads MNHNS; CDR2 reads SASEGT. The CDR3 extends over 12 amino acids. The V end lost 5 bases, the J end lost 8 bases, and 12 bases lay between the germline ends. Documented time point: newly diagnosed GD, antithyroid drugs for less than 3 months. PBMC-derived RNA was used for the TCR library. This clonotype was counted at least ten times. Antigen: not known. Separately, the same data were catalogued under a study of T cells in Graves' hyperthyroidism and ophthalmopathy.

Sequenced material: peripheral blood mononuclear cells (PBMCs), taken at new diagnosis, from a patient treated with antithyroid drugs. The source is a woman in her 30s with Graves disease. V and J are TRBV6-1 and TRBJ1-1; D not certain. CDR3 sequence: CASSPSFGEAFF. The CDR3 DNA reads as TGTGCCAGCAGTCCATCATTCGGCGAAGCTTTCTTT.